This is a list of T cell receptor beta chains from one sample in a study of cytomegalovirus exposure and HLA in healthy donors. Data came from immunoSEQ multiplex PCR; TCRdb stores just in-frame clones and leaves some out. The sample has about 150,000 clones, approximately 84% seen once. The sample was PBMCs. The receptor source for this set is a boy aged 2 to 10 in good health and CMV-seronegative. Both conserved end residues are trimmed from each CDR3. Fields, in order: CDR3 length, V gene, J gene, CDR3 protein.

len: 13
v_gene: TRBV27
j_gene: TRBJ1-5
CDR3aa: ASSFGAGSNQPQH

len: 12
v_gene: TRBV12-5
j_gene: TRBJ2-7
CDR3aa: ASGSRTGVTGQY

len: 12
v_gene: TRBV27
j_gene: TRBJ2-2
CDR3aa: ASSLQESTGELF

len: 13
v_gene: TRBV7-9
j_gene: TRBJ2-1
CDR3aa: ASRTAGIPANEQF

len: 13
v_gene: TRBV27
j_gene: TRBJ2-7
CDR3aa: ASTGPSGGPYEQY

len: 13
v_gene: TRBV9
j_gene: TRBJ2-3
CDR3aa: ASSVDPPSTDTQY

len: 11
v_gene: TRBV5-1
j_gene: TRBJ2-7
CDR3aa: ASSLGRDYEQY

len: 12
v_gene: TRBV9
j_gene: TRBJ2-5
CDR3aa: ASSRGGYQETQY

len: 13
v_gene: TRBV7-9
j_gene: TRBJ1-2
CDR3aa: ASSQKGQGADGYT

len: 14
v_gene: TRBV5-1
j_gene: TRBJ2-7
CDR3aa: ASSLDGGSSSYEQY

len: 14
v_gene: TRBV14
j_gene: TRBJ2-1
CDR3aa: ASSQDTRQGRNEQF

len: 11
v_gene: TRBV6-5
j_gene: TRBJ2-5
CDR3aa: ASSYDRQETQY

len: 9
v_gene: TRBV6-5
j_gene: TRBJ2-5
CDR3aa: ASGRGETQY

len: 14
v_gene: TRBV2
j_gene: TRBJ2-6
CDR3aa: ASSGIRGPGANVLT

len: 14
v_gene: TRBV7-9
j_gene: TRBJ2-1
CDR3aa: ASSLDRTSRYNEQF

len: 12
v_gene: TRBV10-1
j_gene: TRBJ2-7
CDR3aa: ASSEYPEGNEQY

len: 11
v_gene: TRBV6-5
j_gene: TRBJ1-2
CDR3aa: ASTRNRAGGYT

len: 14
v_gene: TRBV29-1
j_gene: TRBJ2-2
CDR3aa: SVVGSKDRNTGELF

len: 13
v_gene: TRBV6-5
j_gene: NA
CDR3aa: ASSQRGTVRYEQY

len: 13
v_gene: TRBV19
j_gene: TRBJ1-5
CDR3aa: ASREVGGANQPQH

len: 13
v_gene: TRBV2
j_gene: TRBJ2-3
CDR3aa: ASGGLAGGTDTQY

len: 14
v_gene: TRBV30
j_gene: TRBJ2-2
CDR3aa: AWSGKSTVHTGELF

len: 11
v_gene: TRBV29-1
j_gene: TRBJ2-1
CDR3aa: SVSTGRDNEQF

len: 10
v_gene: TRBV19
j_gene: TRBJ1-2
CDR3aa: ASSIRNYGYT

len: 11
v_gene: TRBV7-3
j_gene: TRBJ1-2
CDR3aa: ASSLTFGGGYT

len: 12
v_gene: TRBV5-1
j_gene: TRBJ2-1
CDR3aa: ASSLENPVNEQF

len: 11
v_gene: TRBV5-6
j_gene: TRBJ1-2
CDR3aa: ASSRDRNYGYT

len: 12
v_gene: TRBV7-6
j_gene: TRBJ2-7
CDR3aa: ASSFGTSSYEQY

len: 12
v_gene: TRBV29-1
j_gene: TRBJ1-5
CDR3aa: SVEATGRRQPQH

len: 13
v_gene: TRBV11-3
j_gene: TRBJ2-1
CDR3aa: ASSPSLAGINEQF

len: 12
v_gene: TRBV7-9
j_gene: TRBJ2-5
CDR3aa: AGGTSSSQETQY

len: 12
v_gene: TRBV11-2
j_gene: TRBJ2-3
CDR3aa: ATSRDSRTDTQY

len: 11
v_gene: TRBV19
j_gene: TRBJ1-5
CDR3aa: ASSMRESQPQH

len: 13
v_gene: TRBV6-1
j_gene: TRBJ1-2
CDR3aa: ASRIQGAYKNGYT

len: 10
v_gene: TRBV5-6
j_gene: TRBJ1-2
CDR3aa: ASSLVSYGYT

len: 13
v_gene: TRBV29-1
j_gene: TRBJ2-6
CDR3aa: SVETGSTGANVLT

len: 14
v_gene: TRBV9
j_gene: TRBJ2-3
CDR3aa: ASSVDVGLGTDTQY

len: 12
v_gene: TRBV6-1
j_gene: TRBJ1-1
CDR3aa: ASDSPQGNTEAF

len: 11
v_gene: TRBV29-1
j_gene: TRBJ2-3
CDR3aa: SVSTGGTDTQY

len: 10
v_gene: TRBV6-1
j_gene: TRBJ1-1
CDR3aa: ASSEAQSEAF

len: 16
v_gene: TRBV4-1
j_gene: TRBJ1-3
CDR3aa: ASSWPRPGQSSGNTIY

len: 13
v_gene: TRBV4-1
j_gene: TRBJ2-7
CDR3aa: ASSQTAGVNYEQY